The table lists the clone carrying this TCR beta chain with many counts. The source of the sample is a study of spatial heterogeneity in lung cancer. Germline CDR1 is MNHEY and CDR2 is SVGAGI. Trimming at V came to 6 bases and at J to 7 bases, leaving 13 bases not matched to a gene. The CDR3 loop spans 15 amino acids. TCRdb re-analysed the 5' RACE reads in MiXCR, keeping a single row per CDR3 protein. The data show under 20,000 distinct CDR3 sequences, 19% seen once. The time point here: sample taken at primary tumor resection. Researchers sequenced whole RNA taken from tumor, nontumor lung or frozen PBMC without sorting.

The clonotype comes from a male donor with early-stage non-small cell lung cancer. The chain couples TRBV6-5 to TRBJ1-2; 8 positions match TRBD1. The material was PBMCs, obtained at surgery. CDR3 region: CASSSPYDRGSGYTF. The CDR3 DNA is TGTGCCAGCAGCTCCCCGTACGACAGGGGCAGTGGCTACACCTTC.